This TCR beta chain stems from a study of graft-versus-host responses after intestinal transplantation. In the study overall: Multivisceral, liver-intestinal, or isolated intestinal transplants were given to recipients. Every transplant recipient was induced with anti-thymocyte globulin, then maintained on tacrolimus and steroids for 2 to 4 years.

Between the trimmed V and J ends, which lost 8 bases and 1 base, there was a span of 11 bases. The CDR3 length is 13 residues. The germline V gene encodes CDR1 MDHEN and CDR2 SYDVKM. Findings of the study overall: Among circulating GvH clones, peak levels were associated with early post-transplant declines in HvG clones.

As to this clone: Its cognate antigen is unknown.

Assay: immunoSEQ multiplex PCR; the TCRdb copy retains only in-frame clones and omits some. Here the sample spans about 25,000 clones, about 95% being singletons. This chain connects TRBV28 to TRBJ1-2, with a weak D call TRBD1 (6 bases). The sample was PBMCs, taken 30 days after intestinal transplant. The origin of this receptor is a human patient who received an intestinal transplant, so some T cells may come from the graft donor. CDR3 residues: CASQGPLNYGYTF. In nucleotides, the CDR3 is TGTGCCAGCCAGGGGCCTCTTAACTATGGCTACACCTTC.